The 12 T cell receptor beta chains given below trace back to one sample, sequenced in a study of blood T cell repertoires in COVID-19. Libraries were prepared by immunoSEQ multiplex PCR; TCRdb keeps only in-frame clonotypes and omits some of them. In the table there are fewer than 250,000 clones, roughly 90% of which are singletons. The sample was PBMCs or T cells enriched from blood (not recorded which). Source of these receptors: a man aged 30-40 years who had been exposed to COVID-19.

V is TRBV7-9 and J is TRBJ2-1; TRBD2 aligns across 11 bases. After removal of 2 bases from V and 6 bases from J, the junction contained 6 bases not matched to a gene. This CDR3 has 16 amino acids. CDR1 SEHNR and CDR2 FQNEAQ come from the germline V gene (reference sequence). The CDR3 DNA reads as TGTGCCAGCAGCTTATCTTCGGGACTAGCGGCCAATGAGCAGTTCTTC. Translation: CASSLSSGLAANEQFF.

CDR3 coding DNA: TGTGCCAGCAGCTTACCGGGAGGGGCCGGTGGGAACACCGGGGAGCTGTTTTTT. Its translation: CASSLPGGAGGNTGELFF. The genes are TRBV11-3 and TRBJ2-2, with TRBD2 matching over 8 bases. Germline CDR1 is SGHNT and CDR2 is YENEEA. This CDR3 contains 18 residues. J gave up 1 base and V 2 bases, and 9 bases lay outside the gene matches.

The chain carries TRBV9 and TRBJ2-2, with 8 bases that match TRBD1. CDR1 and CDR2 from the germline V gene are SGDLS and YYNGEE. The length of the CDR3 is 13 residues. The junction had 4 bases not matched to a gene; V was cut back by 5 bases and J by 7 bases. The CDR3, as DNA: TGTGCCAGCAGTGGACAGGGTGGCGGGGAGCTGTTTTTT. Translated: CASSGQGGGELFF.

This sequence joins TRBV9 and TRBJ1-6; no clear D. V lost 0 bases to trimming and J lost 6 bases, with 10 bases between them. In germline, CDR1 is SGDLS, CDR2 YYNGEE. This CDR3 is 15 amino acids long. CDR3 sequence reads: CASSVGFRPNSPLHF. The CDR3 DNA reads TGTGCCAGCAGCGTAGGTTTCCGTCCTAATTCACCCCTCCACTTT.

The chain links TRBV13 to TRBJ2-3; TRBD2 is a possible D gene (5 bases). V was pared by 2 bases and J by 2 bases, with 5 bases between. In germline, CDR1 is PRHDT, CDR2 FYEKMQ (reference sequence). This CDR3 has 13 amino acids. The CDR3 loop reads CASSLRDTDTQYF. As DNA, the CDR3 is TGTGCCAGCAGCTTACGGGACACAGATACGCAGTATTTT. Looking up the rest from reference TRBV13 and TRBJ2-3 gives the full variable domain: AAGVIQSPRHLIKEKRETATLKCYPIPRHDTVYWYQQGPGQDPQFLISFYEKMQSDKGSIPDRFSAQQFSDYHSELNMSSLELGDSALYFCASSLRDTDTQYFGPGTRLTVL.

The gene calls are TRBV11-2 and TRBJ2-7; 14 bases agree with TRBD2. V dropped 4 bases and J dropped 3; count of bases not matched to a gene: 11. The V gene's germline CDR1 is SGHAT and CDR2 FQNNGV. This CDR3 region has 18 residues. The CDR3 DNA follows: TGTGCCAGCAGCTCCCCCCAGGGCGGACTAGCGGGGGGCTACGAGCAGTACTTC. It encodes CASSSPQGGLAGGYEQYF.

CDR3 protein: CASSFSEPQHF. CDR3 coding DNA: TGTGCCAGCAGCTTTTCTGAGCCCCAGCATTTT. This chain connects TRBV7-2 to TRBJ1-5; D is ambiguous. Germline V lookup: CDR1 SGHTA, CDR2 FQGNSA. The CDR3 totals 11 residues. With 3 bases removed from V and 8 bases from J, the gap between germline ends came to 5 bases. The full variable domain, in which reference TRBV7-2 and TRBJ1-5 provide the parts outside the CDR3, is GAGVSQSPSNKVTEKGKDVELRCDPISGHTALYWYRQSLGQGLEFLIYFQGNSAPDKSGLPSDRFSAERTGGSVSTLTIQRTQQEDSAVYLCASSFSEPQHFGDGTRLSIL.

The gene calls are TRBV4-3 and TRBJ2-7; weak D call: TRBD2 (7 bases). V shed 0 bases and J shed 1 base, with 16 bases lying between them. The CDR3 sequence is 17 residues long. Germline V lookup: CDR1 LGHNA, CDR2 YSLEER. CDR3: CASSQDWGAGASYEQYF. CDR3 bases: TGCGCCAGCAGCCAAGATTGGGGTGCGGGGGCTTCCTACGAGCAGTACTTC.

The chain joins TRBV6-5 to TRBJ1-5; D ambiguous. The V gene's germline CDR1 is MNHEY and CDR2 SVGAGI. This CDR3 region has 13 residues. V lost 0 bases, J lost 12 bases, and 12 bases lay in between. Here the CDR3 reads CASSYSEGGIQHF. In DNA, the CDR3 is TGTGCCAGCAGTTACTCGGAGGGTGGAATCCAGCATTTT.

The chain links TRBV19 to TRBJ1-5; D is unclear. Germline loops: CDR1 LNHDA, CDR2 SQIVND (reference sequence). The V gene lost 2 bases and the J gene lost 7 bases, with 6 bases spanning the gap. This CDR3 is built from 12 residues. The CDR3 sequence is CASSILLQPQHF. CDR3 nucleotide sequence: TGTGCCAGTAGTATATTGTTACAGCCCCAGCATTTT.

This sequence joins TRBV11-3 and TRBJ2-1; tentative D call: TRBD2 (5 bases). The germline V and J ends were trimmed by 4 bases and 9 bases, with 16 bases remaining between them. Per the germline V gene, CDR1 is SGHNT and CDR2 is YENEEA. The CDR3 has 14 amino acids. CDR3 protein: CASSSTTGSGEQFF. The CDR3 DNA reads as TGTGCCAGCAGCTCCACCACGGGGTCCGGTGAGCAGTTCTTC.

This chain connects TRBV6-2 or TRBV6-3 to TRBJ1-5; 7 bases are shared with TRBD1. This CDR3 spans 16 amino acids. V dropped 5 bases and J dropped 4; count of bases not matched to a gene: 11. Germline CDR1 is MNHEY and CDR2 is SVGEGT. The CDR3: CASSLAFRGINQPQHF. CDR3 in DNA: TGTGCCAGCAGTCTCGCATTCAGGGGGATAAATCAGCCCCAGCATTTT.